Listed here is a single T cell receptor (beta chain). What antigen it recognizes has not been identified. No much larger clonotype is one base removed from it; base qualities were not supplied. Explained via the paper, the time point label denotes: baseline before first vaccination. Vaccinee samples were obtained from the UK trials COV001 and COV002, which included a single-blind randomized controlled phase 2/3 trial of AZD1222 (ChAdOx1 nCoV-19) in healthy adults. Trial participant PBMC samples were collected at day 0 and day 28 after the second dose for TCRbeta chain sequencing. These data belong to a study of T cell responses to AZD1222 COVID-19 vaccine (dated by TCRdb to 2020 to 2023). Study-level background: AZD1222 recipients with second doses at about 4 weeks or about 12 weeks were pooled, because spike-specific TCR depth and breadth did not differ between schedules. A total of about 250 trial participants underwent TCR sequencing, of whom roughly 210 had received two doses of AZD1222 and some 26 had received two doses of the MenACWY control vaccine. Trial participants were enrolled by age into subgroups of 18-55, 56-69 and 70-plus years, and around 150, 28 and 57 TCR-sequenced participants, respectively, were included in these subgroups.

Results and caveats for the whole study, not just this receptor: Because no day 14 peak-response samples were available, repertoires were characterized only after the peak T cell response. Vaccine-associated CD4 TCRs spanned the whole spike protein, with dominant responses in regions 160-218 and 743-854. The 56-69-year group was small, and its depth increase did not reach significance, likely because of low power. Conclusions about previously exposed vaccinees were limited because only six or seven AZD1222 recipients were SARS-CoV-2 seropositive at baseline. Epitopes outside the regions mutated in the B.1.351 and B.1.1.7 variants were reportedly recognized by nearly half of the unique spike-specific TCRs. Participants were mostly white British and included more females than males, and it was suggested by the authors that clonal diversity may have been underestimated. A significant rise in spike-specific TCR breadth and depth was observed after two AZD1222 doses relative to day 0 and relative to MenACWY recipients.

From its cysteine to its phenylalanine, the CDR3 spans 14 amino acids. Just CDR3 DNA is preserved here, 42 bases in frame from base 1. The germline V gene (reference sequence) yields LNHDA for CDR1 and SQIVND for CDR2. A distance of 12 bases separates the germline ends of V and J, which lose 5 bases and 1 base respectively. The CDR3 regions of human TCRbeta chains were analyzed by immunosequencing. Processing in the source paper ran as follows. TCRs in the repertoires were matched against a reference library of SARS-CoV-2-specific TCRs that had been generated with the MIRA antigen-specificity platform. Breadth meant the fraction of unique TCRs that were SARS-CoV-2-associated, whereas depth meant the fraction of total T cells that were SARS-CoV-2-associated. Using the MIRA data, each spike-specific TCR was mapped to the spike region that the TCR reacts to and placed in a CD4 or CD8 class. Log10-transformed breadth and depth values were compared by one-way ANOVA with Sidak's multiple comparisons tests. Not all clones reach the TCRdb copy of this immuneACCESS table, which keeps in-frame sequences only. Checked studies attribute under half of the gap to unresolved V genes and leave the rest unexplained. From that table come the V and J calls and clone size; the DNA was used to work out D and trimming. This sample is represented by 140,000 to 150,000 clones; more than 70% of them were singletons. The top ten hold about 16% of the sample.

The chain couples TRBV19 to TRBJ2-7; the D gene cannot be resolved reliably. The TCR sequence derives from an adult in good health. The starting material was peripheral blood, obtained on day 0 of AZD1222 vaccination. DNA sequence: TGTGCCAGTAGTTTATCAGACGGATCCTACGAGCAGTACTTC. This codes for CASSLSDGSYEQYF.